The 9 T cell receptor beta chains presented below share a single source sample, sequenced in a study of CD8+ T cells in alopecia areata. Treatment denoted: oral pan-JAK inhibitor, 5-10 mg twice daily. RNA was extracted and reverse transcribed into cDNA as the sequencing template. Method: immunoSEQ multiplex PCR; TCRdb's copy keeps in-frame clones and lacks some. The top ten clones hold about 2.6% of a sample with about 210,000 clones, approximately 47% of them seen once. The sequenced sample was CD4+ T cells sorted from blood, obtained around week 36, from a patient treated with tofacitinib. Every receptor here comes from a human donor with alopecia areata.

The genes are TRBV7-9 and TRBJ2-2; 9 bases align to TRBD1. Germline V CDR1 and CDR2: SEHNR, FQNEAQ (reference sequence). The V gene end was trimmed by 5 bases and the J gene end by 3 bases; junction bases not matched to a gene: 4. The CDR3 loop spans 15 amino acids. The CDR3 spells CASSPGTGHTGELFF. The CDR3 DNA is TGTGCCAGCAGCCCCGGGACAGGGCACACCGGGGAGCTGTTTTTT.

The chain links TRBV9 to TRBJ1-2; the D gene is possibly TRBD1 (6 bases). V was clipped by 4 bases and J by 7 bases, with 20 bases between them. CDR1 is SGDLS and CDR2 is YYNGEE in the germline V gene. The CDR3 is 15 residues long. This chain's CDR3 is CASSPPGANRGGYTF. CDR3 nucleotides: TGTGCCAGCAGCCCCCCAGGGGCCAACCGGGGTGGCTACACCTTC. The full variable domain, completed using reference TRBV9 and TRBJ1-2, is DSGVTQTPKHLITATGQRVTLRCSPRSGDLSVYWYQQSLDQGLQFLIQYYNGEERAKGNILERFSAQQFPDLHSELNLSSLELGDSALYFCASSPPGANRGGYTFGSGTRLTVV.

In this sample, this clone turned up a few times. J is TRBJ2-3 and V is TRBV7-3; D is possibly TRBD1 or TRBD2 (5 bases each). CDR1 and CDR2 (germline): SGHTA, FQGTGA. The V and J ends lost 5 bases and 6 bases respectively, with 12 bases between them. The CDR3 contains 13 residues. Here the CDR3 reads CASSRGEGDTQYF. CDR3 sequence (DNA): TGTGCCAGCAGCAGGGGAGAGGGGGATACGCAGTATTTT.

V usage is TRBV29-1 and J usage is TRBJ2-3, with D hard to call. This CDR3 spans 12 amino acids. Per germline, CDR1 SQVTM and CDR2 ANQGSEA. Trimming pared 3 bases from V and 4 bases from J, leaving 8 bases between. The chain's CDR3 is CSVEALSDTQYF. CDR3 in DNA: TGCAGCGTTGAGGCACTATCAGATACGCAGTATTTT.

CDR3 sequence (DNA): TGCAGCGTTGTGGGAGATAACTATGGCTACACCTTC. Its translation: CSVVGDNYGYTF. The chain links TRBV29-1 to TRBJ1-2, with D unclear. CDR3 length: 12 residues. Between the trimmed V and J ends, which lost 4 bases and 1 base, there was a span of 7 bases. Germline CDR1 is SQVTM and CDR2 is ANQGSEA.

The chain uses TRBV2 and TRBJ2-5, with D tentatively TRBD1 (6 bases). Per germline, CDR1 SNHLY and CDR2 FYNNEI. This CDR3 contains 17 residues. V gave up 7 bases and J gave up 3 bases, with 24 bases separating them. The CDR3 reads CASMRLLGGALEETQYF. The DNA of the CDR3 is TGTGCCAGCATGAGACTGTTAGGGGGAGCTTTGGAAGAGACCCAGTACTTC.

CDR3 region: CASRVEGSGELFF. The CDR3, as DNA: TGCGCCAGCAGAGTGGAGGGGTCCGGGGAGCTGTTTTTT. The chain combines TRBV5-1 with TRBJ2-2; tentative D call: TRBD2 (6 bases). Trimming cost V 5 bases and J 6 bases, with 11 bases left between them. This CDR3 spans 13 amino acids. Germline V CDR1 and CDR2: SGHRS, YFSETQ.

This clone was detected a few times. The J gene is TRBJ1-2, the V gene TRBV18, with 8 bases lining up with TRBD1. This CDR3 region has 14 residues. Germline CDR1 and CDR2: KGHSH and LQKENI. V shed 9 bases and J 3 bases; nucleotides not matched to a gene: 9. The CDR3 bases are TGTGCCAGTACGTCTGACAGGGGTGACTATGGCTACACCTTC. This translates into CASTSDRGDYGYTF.

V and J are TRBV9 and TRBJ2-2; TRBD1 matches at 9 bases. J was trimmed by 4 bases and V by 6 bases; bases with no gene match: 16. CDR3 size: 18 residues. Looked up from germline, CDR1 is SGDLS and CDR2 is YYNGEE. The CDR3 protein is CASTLGPGQGSFTGELFF. CDR3 nucleotides: TGTGCCAGCACCCTCGGCCCCGGACAGGGGTCGTTCACCGGGGAGCTGTTTTTT.